Listed below are T cell receptor beta chains from one sample, sequenced in a study of cytomegalovirus exposure and HLA in healthy donors. The data were produced by immunoSEQ multiplex PCR, yet TCRdb's version contains in-frame clones alone and is incomplete. The sample includes approximately 170,000 clones, around 82% of them seen just once. Source material: PBMCs. The receptors come from a male donor in good health and CMV-seronegative. Each CDR3 is given with its conserved first and last residue. The order of the fields is J gene, V gene, clone size, D gene, CDR3 length, CDR3 DNA, CDR3 protein. The D gene is left open where the match is weak. Size is stated for part of the rows, as once, few or many counts, or as a class when the clone is expanded.

>TRBJ2-1|TRBV18|NA|TRBD2|17
TGTGCCAGCTCACCACCAATTGGACTAGCGGGATACAATGAGCAGTTCTTC
CASSPPIGLAGYNEQFF
>TRBJ2-5|TRBV19|once|NA|11
TGTGCCAGTACTTCAACGGGAGAGCAGTACTTC
CASTSTGEQYF
>TRBJ2-1|TRBV7-6|once|NA|12
TGTGCCAGCAGCTTGCTAGTTAATGAGCAGTTCTTC
CASSLLVNEQFF
>TRBJ2-2|TRBV7-7|NA|NA|14
TGTGCCAGCAGCCAAGATCTAGCAACCGGGGAGCTGTTTTTT
CASSQDLATGELFF
>TRBJ2-1|TRBV2|few|NA|16
TGTGCCAGCAGCGAAGTTATTTGGGGGGTTTCGGATGAGCAGTTCTTC
CASSEVIWGVSDEQFF
>TRBJ2-1|TRBV19|NA|TRBD2|14
TGTGCCAGTTACGGACTAGCGGGAGACGGGGAGCAGTTCTTC
CASYGLAGDGEQFF
>TRBJ2-1|TRBV7-9|NA|NA|16
TGTGCCAGCAGGGCGGGGGCGGGCGGGGCCCACAATGAGCAGTTCTTC
CASRAGAGGAHNEQFF
>TRBJ2-3|TRBV12-5|NA|TRBD1|14
TGTGCTAGTGGTTCCCAGGGGGTCATAGATACGCAGTATTTT
CASGSQGVIDTQYF
>TRBJ2-7|TRBV28|NA|NA|12
TGTGCCAGCAGTTTACCAGCGGGCGAGCAGTACTTC
CASSLPAGEQYF
>TRBJ2-3|TRBV7-3|NA|TRBD2|15
TGTGCCAGCAGACCTAGCGGGGGAGGTACAGATACGCAGTATTTT
CASRPSGGGTDTQYF
>TRBJ2-2|TRBV18|NA|NA|16
TGTGCCAGCTCCACTGTCGGGGGAAAAAGCACCGGGGAGCTGTTTTTT
CASSTVGGKSTGELFF